The 18 T cell receptor beta chains in this list originate from one sample, sequenced in a study of metastatic and nonmetastatic thyroid tumors. All patients were treatment-naive before thyroid surgery. With MiXCR, TCRdb called clones anew from the PCR reads. The sample has under 95,000 clones; over 9.5% are singletons. Sequenced input: blood. The origin of the receptors is a female donor with papillary thyroid cancer or a benign thyroid nodule (not recorded which). Some clones in this sample may be carry-over from other donors' samples.

The V call is TRBV20-1, the J call TRBJ2-5, with a tentative D call TRBD1 (6 bases). V dropped 2 bases and J dropped 1 base, with 17 bases sitting between them. The germline V gene has CDR1 DFQATT and CDR2 SNEGSKA (reference sequence). The CDR3 is 16 residues long. The CDR3 DNA sequence: TGCAGTGCTAGATATGCCGGACAGTGGGTCCAAGAGACCCAGTACTTC. As protein: CSARYAGQWVQETQYF.

This clone has just a few counts. This may be a read error, as it is one base from a much larger clone. The chain links TRBV7-6 to TRBJ2-3; 10 bases align to TRBD2. The germline CDR1 and CDR2 sequences are SGHVS and FNYEAQ. The CDR3 contains 15 residues. J gave up 4 bases and V 5 bases, and 6 bases lay outside the gene matches. The CDR3 bases are TGTGCCAGCAGCCTCTGGACTAGCGGTTCAGATACGCAGTATTTT. This gives the protein CASSLWTSGSDTQYF.

In its sample, this clone was seen many times. Its ends do not fully match the called genes, so a read error is possible. The chain is built from TRBV12-3 or TRBV12-4 and TRBJ2-1, with TRBD1 identical over 10 bases. The CDR3 is made up of 12 amino acids. This CDR3 reads CASSRGTGDLVF. The CDR3 DNA reads TGTGCCAGCAGTCGTGGGACAGGGGATCTTGTATTC.

This clone was detected ten times or more. This chain links TRBV12-3 or TRBV12-4 with TRBJ1-4, with D perhaps matching TRBD1 (5 bases). This CDR3 contains 14 residues. With 3 bases removed from V and 5 bases from J, the gap between germline ends came to 10 bases. The CDR3 sequence is CASSLGRVNEKLFF. In DNA, the CDR3 is TGTGCCAGCAGTTTGGGCAGGGTCAATGAAAAACTGTTTTTT.

This clone was seen repeatedly, ten times or more. The chain employs TRBV2 and TRBJ1-1, with D tentatively TRBD1 (5 bases). The CDR3 is made up of 14 amino acids. Looked up from germline, CDR1 is SNHLY and CDR2 is FYNNEI. The V gene lost 5 bases and the J gene lost 3 bases, with 13 bases spanning the gap. The CDR3 nucleotides read TGTGCCAGCAGTCCCCTGGGGGTGGACACTGAAGCTTTCTTT. Its translation is CASSPLGVDTEAFF. Full variable domain (missing parts from reference TRBV2 and TRBJ1-1): EPEVTQTPSHQVTQMGQEVILRCVPISNHLYFYWYRQILGQKVEFLVSFYNNEISEKSEIFDDQFSVERPDGSNFTLKIRSTKLEDSAMYFCASSPLGVDTEAFFGQGTRLTVV.

In this sample, this clone turned up many times. The CDR3 bases are TGTGCCAGCAGCTCTAGCGGGACCGCGAACACCGGGGAGCTGTTTTTT. It translates to CASSSSGTANTGELFF. V gene TRBV7-2 combines with J gene TRBJ2-2; TRBD2 aligns across 9 bases. Germline CDR1 reads SGHTA; CDR2 reads FQGNSA. The CDR3 contains 16 residues. The J segment lost 0 bases and the V segment lost 4 bases, leaving 3 bases of the junction unmatched. The entire variable domain, with the rest obtained from reference TRBV7-2 and TRBJ2-2, is as follows: GAGVSQSPSNKVTEKGKDVELRCDPISGHTALYWYRQSLGQGLEFLIYFQGNSAPDKSGLPSDRFSAERTGGSVSTLTIQRTQQEDSAVYLCASSSSGTANTGELFFGEGSRLTVL.

This clone was recorded many times. The chain employs TRBV2 and TRBJ2-7; 8 nucleotides align to TRBD2. The CDR3 has 14 amino acids. Germline CDR1 and CDR2: SNHLY and FYNNEI. The V segment lost 6 bases and the J segment 2 bases; nucleotides outside the gene matches: 6. The CDR3 loop reads CASSEEAGAYEQYF. The CDR3 region has the DNA TGTGCCAGCAGCGAGGAAGCGGGGGCCTACGAGCAGTACTTC.

Concerning this clone: One end of the junction is discordant with germline, which a read error may explain. The chain recombines TRBV6-1 with TRBJ1-2, with 9 bases matching TRBD1. The CDR3 has 14 amino acids. Per germline, CDR1 MNHNS and CDR2 SASEGT. The CDR3 region is CAISPTGGLYGYTF. The DNA of the CDR3 is TGTGCCATCAGTCCCACAGGGGGCTTGTATGGCTACACCTTC.

Many counts were recorded for this clone. The chain couples TRBV3-1 to TRBJ2-7; TRBD2 agrees at 8 bases. The germline gives CDR1 LGHDT, CDR2 YNNKEL (reference sequence). CDR3 length: 14 amino acids. The J segment lost 4 bases and the V segment lost 4 bases, leaving 6 bases of the junction unmatched. CDR3 sequence (DNA): TGTGCCAGCAGCCCCGGGACTAGTGGTTACGAGCAGTACTTC. It specifies CASSPGTSGYEQYF.

The sample holds many counts of this clone. At one end the junction does not follow the germline gene, possibly because of a read error. The chain is built from TRBV7-3 and TRBJ2-6; TRBD1 matches 10 bases. The CDR3 extends over 11 amino acids. Germline CDR1 reads SGHTA; CDR2 reads FQGTGA. CDR3: CASSLTGTGVF. CDR3 nucleotide sequence: TGTGCCAGCAGCTTAACCGGGACAGGGGTTTTC. Complete variable domain (other parts from reference TRBV7-3 and TRBJ2-6): GAGVSQTPSNKVTEKGKYVELRCDPISGHTALYWYRQSLGQGPEFLIYFQGTGAADDSGLPNDRFFAVRPEGSVSTLKIQRTERGDSAVYLCASSLTGTGVFGAGSRLTVL.

This clone has ten or more counts. The rearrangement links TRBV30 to TRBJ1-2; TRBD1 aligns across 8 bases. Looked up from germline, CDR1 is GTSNPN and CDR2 is SVGIG (reference sequence). The CDR3 contains 14 residues. V lost 5 bases to trimming and J lost 2 bases; unmatched junction nucleotides: 7. The CDR3 DNA is TGTGCCTGGGGAAAGGACAGGGCCAACTATGGCTACACCTTC. It codes for CAWGKDRANYGYTF.

This clone was counted only a few times. A much larger clone lies one base from this, so it may be a read error. The chain is built from TRBV19 and TRBJ2-7, with 8 bases that match TRBD1. Trimming removed 9 bases from V and 0 bases from J; junction bases left unmatched: 10. Germline V gene sequence: CDR1 LNHDA, CDR2 SQIVND (reference sequence). CDR3 length equals 15 residues. The CDR3: CASRLTGAISYEQYF. The CDR3 coding sequence is TGTGCCAGCCGTCTGACAGGGGCCATCTCCTACGAGCAGTACTTC.

Ten or more counts support this clone. The chain joins TRBV5-6 to TRBJ1-5; no definite D call. Per the germline V gene, CDR1 is SGHDT and CDR2 is YYEEEE. V dropped 0 bases and J dropped 5 bases, with 9 bases sitting between them. This CDR3 is built from 14 residues. CDR3 residues: CASSLAGVYQPQHF. CDR3 in DNA: TGTGCCAGCAGCTTGGCCGGGGTCTATCAGCCCCAGCATTTT.

Notes on this clone: One base away lies a much larger clone, so this may be a sequencing read error. The V call is TRBV9, the J call TRBJ2-1; 7 positions agree with TRBD2. CDR3 length equals 13 residues. The germline V gene encodes CDR1 SGDLS and CDR2 YYNGEE. The V segment lost 5 bases and the J segment 15 bases; nucleotides outside the gene matches: 14. For the CDR3, the DNA is TGTGCCAGCAGTCCCCTTGGGGGGAGGGCCATGTTCTTC. It encodes CASSPLGGRAMFF.

This clone was counted at least ten times. The DNA of the CDR3 is TGTGCCAGCTCACCACCGAACTCCTACGAGCAGTACTTC. Translating gives CASSPPNSYEQYF. This chain joins TRBV18 and TRBJ2-7; D not resolved. Germline CDR1 reads KGHSH; CDR2 reads LQKENI. Trimming pared 0 bases from V and 0 bases from J, leaving 3 bases between. The CDR3 runs to 13 residues.

This clone occurred many times. The CDR3 protein is CSARALPNSPLHF. The CDR3, as DNA: TGCAGTGCTAGAGCCCTCCCCAACTCACCCCTCCACTTT. V and J are TRBV20-1 and TRBJ1-6, with D hard to call. Per the germline V gene, CDR1 is DFQATT and CDR2 is SNEGSKA (reference sequence). Trimming removed 1 base from V and 10 bases from J, with 11 bases in between. This CDR3 is 13 amino acids long.

Worth noting for this clone: A read error may be the cause here, since a much bigger clone is one base away. The same CDR3 is also encoded by other DNA sequences in this sample. The rearrangement uses TRBV3-1 and TRBJ2-5; the D gene is possibly TRBD1 (6 bases). CDR1 LGHDT and CDR2 YNNKEL come from the germline V gene (reference sequence). V was shortened by 3 bases and J by 14 bases, with 19 bases between the two germline ends. The CDR3 runs to 13 residues. The CDR3 region is CASSQDVSRGIYF. CDR3 DNA sequence: TGTGCCAGCAGCCAGGATGTCTCCAGGGGCATTTACTTC.

This clone has at least ten counts. This chain links TRBV7-2 with TRBJ1-5, with 7 bases fitting TRBD1. CDR3 length: 16 residues. The V segment lost 3 bases and the J segment 2 bases; nucleotides outside the gene matches: 7. Germline V gives CDR1 SGHTA, CDR2 FQGNSA. In nucleotides, the CDR3 is TGTGCCAGCAGCTTGACAGGGTGGGCTGGCAATCAGCCCCAGCATTTT. This encodes CASSLTGWAGNQPQHF.